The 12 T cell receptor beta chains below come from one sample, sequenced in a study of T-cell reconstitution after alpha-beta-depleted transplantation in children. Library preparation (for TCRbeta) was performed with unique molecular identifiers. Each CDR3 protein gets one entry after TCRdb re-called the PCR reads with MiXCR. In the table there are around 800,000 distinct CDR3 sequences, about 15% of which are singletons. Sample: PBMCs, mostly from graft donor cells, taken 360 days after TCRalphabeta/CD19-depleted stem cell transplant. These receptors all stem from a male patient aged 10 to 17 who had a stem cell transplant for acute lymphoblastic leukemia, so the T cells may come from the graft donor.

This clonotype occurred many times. CDR3 bases: TGTGCCACCAGTGATGCCCCGGGACAGGGGGCCTACGAGCAGTACTTC. Amino acid sequence: CATSDAPGQGAYEQYF. The rearrangement joins TRBV24-1 to TRBJ2-7; the match to TRBD1 covers 11 bases. V lost 3 bases to trimming and J lost 2 bases; unmatched junction nucleotides: 5. Germline V gives CDR1 KGHDR, CDR2 SFDVKD. The CDR3 contains 16 residues.

The CDR3 is CASSFAAGVREQYF. The DNA of the CDR3 is TGTGCCAGCAGCTTTGCAGCGGGAGTACGCGAGCAGTACTTC. The chain combines TRBV13 with TRBJ2-7; 8 bases fit TRBD2. CDR1 and CDR2 (germline): PRHDT, FYEKMQ (reference sequence). V shed 3 bases, J shed 6 bases, and the junction held 7 bases outside the gene matches. The length of the CDR3 is 14 residues.

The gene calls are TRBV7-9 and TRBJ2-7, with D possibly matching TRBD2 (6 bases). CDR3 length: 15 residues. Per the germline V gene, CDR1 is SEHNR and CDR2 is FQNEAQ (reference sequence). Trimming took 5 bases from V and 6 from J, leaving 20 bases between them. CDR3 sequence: CASSPRASVKSEQYF. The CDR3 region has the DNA TGTGCCAGCAGCCCACGGGCTAGCGTAAAGAGCGAGCAGTACTTC.

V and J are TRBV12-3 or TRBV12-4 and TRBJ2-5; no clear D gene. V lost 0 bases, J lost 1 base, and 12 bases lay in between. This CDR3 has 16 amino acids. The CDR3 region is CASSLALGNFQETQYF. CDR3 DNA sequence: TGTGCCAGCAGTTTAGCGCTAGGGAATTTCCAAGAGACCCAGTACTTC.

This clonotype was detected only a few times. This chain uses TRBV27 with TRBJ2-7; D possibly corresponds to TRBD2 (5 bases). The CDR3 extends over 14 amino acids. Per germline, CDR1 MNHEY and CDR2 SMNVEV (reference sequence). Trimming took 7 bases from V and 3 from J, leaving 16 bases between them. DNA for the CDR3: TGTGCCAGCATCCCTTCATCGAGGGTCTACGAGCAGTACTTC. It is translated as CASIPSSRVYEQYF.

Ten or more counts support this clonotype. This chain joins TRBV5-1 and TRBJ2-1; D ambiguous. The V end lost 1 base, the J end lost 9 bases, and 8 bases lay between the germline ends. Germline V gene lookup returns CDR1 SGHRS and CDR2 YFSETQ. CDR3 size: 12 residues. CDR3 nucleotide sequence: TGCGCCAGCAGCTTGAGTGCGAGTGAGCAGTTCTTC. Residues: CASSLSASEQFF.

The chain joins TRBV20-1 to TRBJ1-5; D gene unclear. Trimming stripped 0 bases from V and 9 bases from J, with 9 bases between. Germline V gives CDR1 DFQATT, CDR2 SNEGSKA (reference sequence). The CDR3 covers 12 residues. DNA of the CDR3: TGCAGTGCTAGAGACCTAGGAACGCCCCAGCATTTT. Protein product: CSARDLGTPQHF.

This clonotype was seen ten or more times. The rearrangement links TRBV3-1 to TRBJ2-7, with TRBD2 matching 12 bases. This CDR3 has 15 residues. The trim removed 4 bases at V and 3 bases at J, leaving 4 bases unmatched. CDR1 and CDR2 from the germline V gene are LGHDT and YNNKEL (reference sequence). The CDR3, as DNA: TGTGCCAGCAGCCCCCGACTAGCGGGAGTCTACGAGCAGTACTTC. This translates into CASSPRLAGVYEQYF.

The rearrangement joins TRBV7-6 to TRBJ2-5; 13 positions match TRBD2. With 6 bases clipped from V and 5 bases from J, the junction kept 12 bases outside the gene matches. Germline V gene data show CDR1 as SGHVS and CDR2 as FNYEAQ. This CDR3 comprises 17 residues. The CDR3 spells CASSFTRLAGGRETQYF. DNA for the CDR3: TGTGCCAGCAGTTTTACCCGACTAGCGGGAGGCCGGGAGACCCAGTACTTC.

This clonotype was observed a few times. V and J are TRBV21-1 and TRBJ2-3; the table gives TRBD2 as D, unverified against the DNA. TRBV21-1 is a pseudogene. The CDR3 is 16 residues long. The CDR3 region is CASSSRLAGSTDTQYF. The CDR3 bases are TGTGCCAGCAGCTCCCGACTAGCGGGGAGCACAGATACGCAGTATTTT.

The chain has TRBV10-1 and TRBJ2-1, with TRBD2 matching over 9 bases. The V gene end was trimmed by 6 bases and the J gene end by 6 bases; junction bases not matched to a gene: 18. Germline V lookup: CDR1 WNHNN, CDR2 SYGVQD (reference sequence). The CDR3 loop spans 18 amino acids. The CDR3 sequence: CASSNSGRNGKVANEQFF. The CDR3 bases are TGCGCCAGCAGCAATAGCGGGAGAAACGGAAAAGTAGCCAATGAGCAGTTCTTC.

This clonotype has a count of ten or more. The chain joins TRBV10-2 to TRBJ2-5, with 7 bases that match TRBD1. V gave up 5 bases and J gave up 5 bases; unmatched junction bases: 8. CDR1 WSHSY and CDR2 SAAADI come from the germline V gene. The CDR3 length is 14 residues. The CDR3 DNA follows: TGCGCCAGCAGTCCTTCGACAGGGTGGGAGACCCAGTACTTC. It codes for CASSPSTGWETQYF.